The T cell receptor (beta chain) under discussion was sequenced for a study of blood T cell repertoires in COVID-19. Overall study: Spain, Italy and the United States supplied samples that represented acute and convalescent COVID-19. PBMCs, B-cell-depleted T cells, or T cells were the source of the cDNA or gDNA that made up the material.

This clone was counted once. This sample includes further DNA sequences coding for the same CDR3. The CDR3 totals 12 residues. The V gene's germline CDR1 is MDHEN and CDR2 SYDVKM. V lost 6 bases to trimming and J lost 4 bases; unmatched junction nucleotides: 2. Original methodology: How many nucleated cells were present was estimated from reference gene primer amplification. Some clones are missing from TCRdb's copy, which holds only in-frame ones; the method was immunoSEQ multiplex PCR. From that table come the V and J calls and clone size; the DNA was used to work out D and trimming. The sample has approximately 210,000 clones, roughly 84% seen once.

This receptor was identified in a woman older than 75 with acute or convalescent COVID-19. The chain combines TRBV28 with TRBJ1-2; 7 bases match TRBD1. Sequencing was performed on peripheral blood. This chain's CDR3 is CASSRQGYGYTF. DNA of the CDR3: TGTGCCAGCAGCAGACAGGGCTATGGCTACACCTTC.